A selection of T cell receptor beta chains follows, all from one sample in a study of PD-1 blockade in classical Hodgkin lymphoma. Assay used: immunoSEQ multiplex PCR; TCRdb lists only in-frame clones, some missing. The repertoire holds approximately 51,000 clones, with approximately 73% as singletons. The sequences come from peripheral blood mononuclear cells (PBMCs), collected before the second cycle of nivolumab. These receptors all stem from a human donor with classical Hodgkin lymphoma. The CDR3 runs from the conserved cysteine through the conserved F or W. D genes are given only for firm matches. Where a row states a size, it is once, few, many or the class of an expanded clone; other rows omit it.

CDR3 DNA	CDR3 protein	J gene	D gene	V gene	clone size
TGTGCCAGCAGCTTAAGGACAGCTTCCTACGAGCAGTACTTC	CASSLRTASYEQYF	TRBJ2-7	NA	TRBV7-2	NA
TGTGCCAGCAGCGCGCGGGTTGAAGGGAATTCACCCCTCCACTTT	CASSARVEGNSPLHF	TRBJ1-6	NA	TRBV7-9	NA
TGTGCCAGCAGCCCACCCGGGACAGGGGGAGAGACCCAGTACTTC	CASSPPGTGGETQYF	TRBJ2-5	TRBD1	TRBV11-2	NA
TGTGCCAGCTCACCACTGAGCCTGAATGAAAAACTGTTTTTT	CASSPLSLNEKLFF	TRBJ1-4	NA	TRBV18	NA
TGTGCCAGCACCTCCCGGGGGGACAGGGTGTACGAGCAGTACTTC	CASTSRGDRVYEQYF	TRBJ2-7	TRBD1	TRBV6-5	few
TGTGCCAGCAGCTTAGTTGGGACAGGGGGCGGGCAAGAGACCCAGTACTTC	CASSLVGTGGGQETQYF	TRBJ2-5	TRBD1	TRBV7-9	NA
TGTGCCAGCAGTTCGGGACTTAACACCGGGGAGCTGTTTTTT	CASSSGLNTGELFF	TRBJ2-2	NA	TRBV6-5	NA
TGTGCCAGCAGTGAACAGGGACTGAGCTCCTACGAGCAGTACTTC	CASSEQGLSSYEQYF	TRBJ2-7	NA	TRBV27	NA
TGTGCCAGCCATTTGGGGTTTGGGAATCAGCCCCAGCATTTT	CASHLGFGNQPQHF	TRBJ1-5	NA	TRBV6-1	medium-sized
TGTGCCTGGGAGTTACGTCCGGGGGGCCTTAATGAAAAACTGTTTTTT	CAWELRPGGLNEKLFF	TRBJ1-4	NA	TRBV30	NA
TGTGCCAGCAGTTACCGAGGGGGGAACACTGAAGCTTTCTTT	CASSYRGGNTEAFF	TRBJ1-1	NA	TRBV6-5	NA
TGTGCCAGCAGTGCCAGGGGGCTGAACTATGGCTACACCTTC	CASSARGLNYGYTF	TRBJ1-2	TRBD1	TRBV6-1	NA
TGTGCCAGCAGCATCCGGGACAGGGGGTTCTACGAGCAGTACTTC	CASSIRDRGFYEQYF	TRBJ2-7	TRBD1	TRBV5-5	few
TGTGCCAGTAGGGGCGGGGAGCTGTTTTTT	CASRGGELFF	TRBJ2-2	NA	TRBV7-2	NA
TGCAGCGTTGTGAGTCCGTCGTTCACAGATACGCAGTATTTT	CSVVSPSFTDTQYF	TRBJ2-3	NA	TRBV29-1	NA
TGTGCCAGCAGTTACTCCCTCGGAACTGAAGCTTTCTTT	CASSYSLGTEAFF	TRBJ1-1	NA	TRBV6-5	NA
TGTGCCAGCAGCCTCAAGACGGTCGCCTATGGCTACACCTTC	CASSLKTVAYGYTF	TRBJ1-2	NA	TRBV7-2	NA
TGTGCCAGCAGCCAATGGGGCGGGAGCGATAACACAGATACGCAGTATTTT	CASSQWGGSDNTDTQYF	TRBJ2-3	TRBD2	TRBV7-2	NA
TGTGCCAGCGGACTAGCGGGGATTAGCACAGATACGCAGTATTTT	CASGLAGISTDTQYF	TRBJ2-3	TRBD2	TRBV7-3	NA
TGTGCCAGCAGTCCGACTAGCGTAGGCTACGAGCAGTACTTC	CASSPTSVGYEQYF	TRBJ2-7	TRBD2	TRBV6-1	NA
TGTGCCAGCAGCTTAGTAGAGACCCAGTACTTC	CASSLVETQYF	TRBJ2-5	NA	TRBV11-2	NA
TGTGCCAGCAGCAAACTAGCGTCCGAGCAGTACTTC	CASSKLASEQYF	TRBJ2-7	TRBD2	TRBV7-8	few
TGTGCCAGCAGTTACTCGGGGCAGCCCCAGCATTTT	CASSYSGQPQHF	TRBJ1-5	NA	TRBV6-6	medium-sized
TGCGCCAGCAGCTTGGCCATCGGCTCCTACGAGCAGTACTTC	CASSLAIGSYEQYF	TRBJ2-7	NA	TRBV5-1	few
TGTGCCAGTGTGATCGACGGGACTATCTACAATGAGCAGTTCTTC	CASVIDGTIYNEQFF	TRBJ2-1	TRBD2	TRBV6-1	NA
TGTGCCAGTAGTACTAACAGGGTCGGCTACACCTTC	CASSTNRVGYTF	TRBJ1-2	NA	TRBV19	NA
TGTGCCAGCAGTTCCCGACTAGCGGTCAATGAGCAGTTCTTC	CASSSRLAVNEQFF	TRBJ2-1	TRBD2	TRBV6-1	NA
TGTGCCAGCAGCTTAAGAGGGACTAGCGGGAGTGTATTCACCGGGGAGCTGTTTTTT	CASSLRGTSGSVFTGELFF	TRBJ2-2	TRBD2	TRBV7-2	many
TGTGCCAGCTCACCACCGATGGGGACTAATGAAAAACTGTTTTTT	CASSPPMGTNEKLFF	TRBJ1-4	NA	TRBV18	NA
TGTGCCAGCAGCTTGACGGTTACCTACGAGCAGTACTTC	CASSLTVTYEQYF	TRBJ2-7	NA	TRBV7-9	few
TGTGCCAGCAGCTTGGGGGGGAACGGCGAGCAGTACTTC	CASSLGGNGEQYF	TRBJ2-7	TRBD2	TRBV11-2	once
TGTGCCAGCAGCTTAGACGTAGTAACTAGCTACGAGCAGTACTTC	CASSLDVVTSYEQYF	TRBJ2-7	NA	TRBV11-2	NA
TGTGCCAGTAGTGGGGGACTAGCGGGAGCGAATGAGCAGTTCTTC	CASSGGLAGANEQFF	TRBJ2-1	TRBD2	TRBV19	few
TGTGCCAGCAGTTCAGCACTGGCAAATCAGCCCCAGCATTTT	CASSSALANQPQHF	TRBJ1-5	NA	TRBV6-5	NA
TGTGCCAGCAGGAAAGCGAAGAGCTCCTACGAGCAGTACTTC	CASRKAKSSYEQYF	TRBJ2-7	NA	TRBV28	once
TGTGCCAGCAGTTCCCGGAGGCCCTACGAGCAGTACTTC	CASSSRRPYEQYF	TRBJ2-7	NA	TRBV27	few
TGTGCCAGCAGTACTGGACAGGGCAGGAAAGAAGGCTACACCTTC	CASSTGQGRKEGYTF	TRBJ1-2	TRBD1	TRBV28	NA
TGTGCCAGCAGCCACTCTGCACAGCCTAGCCTGAACACCGGGGAGCTGTTTTTT	CASSHSAQPSLNTGELFF	TRBJ2-2	NA	TRBV7-9	NA
TGTGCCAGTAGTATAGAAGGGCGGGAAAACAATGAGCAGTTCTTC	CASSIEGRENNEQFF	TRBJ2-1	NA	TRBV19	few
TGTGCCATCAGTGAACGGGGCGGAGGGAGAAACACCATATATTTT	CAISERGGGRNTIYF	TRBJ1-3	NA	TRBV10-3	NA
TGTGCCAGCAGTCCACAGGGAGCATCGGTCTACACCTTC	CASSPQGASVYTF	TRBJ1-2	NA	TRBV27	NA
TGTGCCAGCAGTTTTCAGCGGCGGGGGTTCGGAGAGACCCAGTACTTC	CASSFQRRGFGETQYF	TRBJ2-5	TRBD2	TRBV28	NA
TGCGCCAGCGGCCGGATCAAACAGCGGGATAACACCGGGGAGCTGTTTTTT	CASGRIKQRDNTGELFF	TRBJ2-2	TRBD2	TRBV5-1	NA
TGTGCCAGCAGTTTATTCTGGCAGGGGGCTGGTCAGCCCCAGCATTTT	CASSLFWQGAGQPQHF	TRBJ1-5	TRBD1	TRBV28	few
TGTGCCAGCGGACTAGCGGGAGGGAGAGCCGGGGAGCTGTTTTTT	CASGLAGGRAGELFF	TRBJ2-2	TRBD2	TRBV7-3	NA
TGTGCCAGCAGCTCCAGGGACAGGGCGAACACCGGGGAGCTGTTTTTT	CASSSRDRANTGELFF	TRBJ2-2	TRBD1	TRBV7-3	NA
TGTGCCAGCAGCGGACTTAGTAGGGAGACCCAGTACTTC	CASSGLSRETQYF	TRBJ2-5	NA	TRBV6-5	NA
TGTGCCAGTAGTGGGCAGGGAGGTTCACCCCTCCACTTT	CASSGQGGSPLHF	TRBJ1-6	NA	TRBV19	few
TGTGCCAGTAGTATGGGACAGGGGGTCGGTGGGGAGCTGTTTTTT	CASSMGQGVGGELFF	TRBJ2-2	TRBD1	TRBV19	NA
TGTGCCAGCAGCGAGGCTAGCATTAGCACAGATACGCAGTATTTT	CASSEASISTDTQYF	TRBJ2-3	NA	TRBV7-2	NA
TGTGCCAGCAGCCCTTTGACTGGAAACACCGGGGAGCTGTTTTTT	CASSPLTGNTGELFF	TRBJ2-2	NA	TRBV11-2	NA
TGTGCCACCAGCAGTCTAGCGGAGCTAGACACAGATACGCAGTATTTT	CATSSLAELDTDTQYF	TRBJ2-3	TRBD2	TRBV15	NA
TGTGCCGTACGACAGTCCATGAACACTGAAGCTTTCTTT	CAVRQSMNTEAFF	TRBJ1-1	NA	TRBV6-5	once
TGCGCCAGCAGCTTGCGGGGGGAGTCCTACAATGAGCAGTTCTTC	CASSLRGESYNEQFF	TRBJ2-1	TRBD2	TRBV5-1	NA